This entry lists 3 T cell receptor beta chains sequenced from one sample in a study of identifying expanded T cells in peripheral blood. Sequencing used immunoSEQ multiplex PCR; TCRdb keeps in-frame clones, though not all of them. The sample consists of about 85,000 clones, 85% to 90% of them appearing once. The sequencing sample was made of blood. These receptors came from a person aged 18 to 75 in good health.

The chain couples TRBV7-2 to TRBJ1-1; D unresolved. The germline V gene encodes CDR1 SGHTA and CDR2 FQGNSA. Trimming shortened V by 1 base and J by 3 bases, and 0 bases separated the two germline ends. The CDR3 loop spans 11 amino acids. The CDR3 nucleotides are TGTGCCAGCAGCTTAGACACTGAAGCTTTCTTT. Translating it yields CASSLDTEAFF.

The gene calls are TRBV7-2 and TRBJ1-4; D not certain. V lost 3 bases to trimming and J lost 7 bases, with 9 bases between them. Germline values: CDR1 SGHTA, CDR2 FQGNSA. The CDR3 is made up of 13 amino acids. CDR3 DNA sequence: TGTGCCAGCAGCTTGAGCAGGCGTGAAAAACTGTTTTTT. The encoded protein is CASSLSRREKLFF.

This chain joins TRBV13 and TRBJ2-7; D not certain. Germline values: CDR1 PRHDT, CDR2 FYEKMQ (reference sequence). The CDR3 contains 12 residues. The ends were cut back, 2 bases at V and 3 bases at J, with 5 bases in the middle. CDR3 sequence reads: CASSLRSYEQYF. The CDR3 DNA sequence: TGTGCCAGCAGCTTAAGAAGCTACGAGCAGTACTTC.